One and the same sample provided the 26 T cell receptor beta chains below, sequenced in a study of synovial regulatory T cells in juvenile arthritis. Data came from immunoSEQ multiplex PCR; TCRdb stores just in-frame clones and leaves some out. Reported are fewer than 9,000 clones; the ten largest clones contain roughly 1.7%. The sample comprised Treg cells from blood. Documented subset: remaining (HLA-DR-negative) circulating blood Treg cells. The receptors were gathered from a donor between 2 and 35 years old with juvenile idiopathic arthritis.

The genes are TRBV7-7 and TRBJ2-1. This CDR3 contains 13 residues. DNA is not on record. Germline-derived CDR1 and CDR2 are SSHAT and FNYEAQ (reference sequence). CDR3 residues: CASSLAAYNEQFF.

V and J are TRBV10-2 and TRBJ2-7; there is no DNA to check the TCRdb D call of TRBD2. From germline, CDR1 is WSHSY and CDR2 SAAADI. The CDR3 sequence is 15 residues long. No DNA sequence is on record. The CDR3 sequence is CASRARWLAGYEQYF.

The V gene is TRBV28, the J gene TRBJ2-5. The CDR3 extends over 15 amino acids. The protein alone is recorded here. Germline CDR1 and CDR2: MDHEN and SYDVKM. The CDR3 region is CASSFTGWVQETQYF.

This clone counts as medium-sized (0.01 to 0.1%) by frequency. The CDR3 here is CASSISPWGAYEQYF. The chain couples TRBV19 to TRBJ2-7; as DNA is missing, the TRBD2 call by TCRdb cannot be tested. Germline loops: CDR1 LNHDA, CDR2 SQIVND (reference sequence). The CDR3 length is 15 residues. No DNA is listed.

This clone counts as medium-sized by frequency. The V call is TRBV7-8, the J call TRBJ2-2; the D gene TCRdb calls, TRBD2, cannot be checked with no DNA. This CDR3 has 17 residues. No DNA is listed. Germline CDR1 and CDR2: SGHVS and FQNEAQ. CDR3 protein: CASSSNRTSFGAGELFF.

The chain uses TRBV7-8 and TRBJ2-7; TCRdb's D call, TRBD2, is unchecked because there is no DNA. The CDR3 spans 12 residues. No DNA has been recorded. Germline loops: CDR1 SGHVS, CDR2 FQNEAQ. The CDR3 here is CASSLGLAEQYF.

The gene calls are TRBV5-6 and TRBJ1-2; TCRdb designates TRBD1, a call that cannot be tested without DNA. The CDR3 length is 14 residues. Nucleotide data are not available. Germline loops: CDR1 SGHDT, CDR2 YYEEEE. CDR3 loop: CASSLVGQLYGYTF.

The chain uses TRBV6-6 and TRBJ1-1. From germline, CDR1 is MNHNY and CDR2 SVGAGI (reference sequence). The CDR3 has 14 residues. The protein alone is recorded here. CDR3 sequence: CASSYSSTNTEAFF.

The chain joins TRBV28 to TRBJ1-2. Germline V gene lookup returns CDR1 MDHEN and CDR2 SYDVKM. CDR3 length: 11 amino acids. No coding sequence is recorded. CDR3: CASRFYSHLIF.

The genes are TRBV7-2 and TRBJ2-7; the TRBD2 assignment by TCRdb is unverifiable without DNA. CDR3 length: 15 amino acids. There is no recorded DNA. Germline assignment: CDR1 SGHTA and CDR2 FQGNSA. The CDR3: CASSPSSGMGYEQYF.

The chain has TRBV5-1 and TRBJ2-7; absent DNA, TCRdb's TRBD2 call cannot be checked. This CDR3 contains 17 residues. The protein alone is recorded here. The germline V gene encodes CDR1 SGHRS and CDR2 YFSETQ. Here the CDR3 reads CASSWGGSHTLLYEQYF.

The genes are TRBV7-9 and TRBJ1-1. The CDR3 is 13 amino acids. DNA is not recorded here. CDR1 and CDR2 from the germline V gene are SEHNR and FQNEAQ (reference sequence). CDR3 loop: CASDLPVNTEAFF.

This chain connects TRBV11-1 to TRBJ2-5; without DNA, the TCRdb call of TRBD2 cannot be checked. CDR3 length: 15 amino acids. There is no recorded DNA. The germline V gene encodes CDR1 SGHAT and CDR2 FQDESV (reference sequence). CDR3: CASSRGWDSLETQYF. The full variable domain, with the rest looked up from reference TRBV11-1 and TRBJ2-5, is EAEVAQSPRYKITEKSQAVAFWCDPISGHATLYWYRQILGQGPELLVQFQDESVVDDSQLPKDRFSAERLKGVDSTLKIQPAELGDSAMYLCASSRGWDSLETQYFGPGTRLLVL.

CDR3: CSAQGSYEQYF. The chain recombines TRBV20-1 with TRBJ2-7; the D gene TCRdb calls, TRBD1, cannot be checked with no DNA. Germline lookup yields CDR1 DFQATT and CDR2 SNEGSKA (reference sequence). This CDR3 has 11 amino acids. DNA was not recorded.

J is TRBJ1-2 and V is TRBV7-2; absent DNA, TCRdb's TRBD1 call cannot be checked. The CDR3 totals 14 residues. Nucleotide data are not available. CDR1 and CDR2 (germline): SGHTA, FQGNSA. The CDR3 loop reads CASVIGTANYGYTF.

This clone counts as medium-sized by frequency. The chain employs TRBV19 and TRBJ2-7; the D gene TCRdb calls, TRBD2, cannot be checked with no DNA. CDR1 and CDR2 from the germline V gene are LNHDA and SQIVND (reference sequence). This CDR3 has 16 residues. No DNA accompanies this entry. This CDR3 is CASSRTSGSLPYEQYF.

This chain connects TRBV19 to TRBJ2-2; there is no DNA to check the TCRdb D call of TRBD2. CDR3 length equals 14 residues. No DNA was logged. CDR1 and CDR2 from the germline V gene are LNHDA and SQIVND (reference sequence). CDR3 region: CASSIDLSPGELFF.

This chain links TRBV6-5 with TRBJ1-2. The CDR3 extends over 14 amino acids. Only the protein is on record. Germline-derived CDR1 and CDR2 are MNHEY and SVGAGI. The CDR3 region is CASSYWRGDYGYTF.

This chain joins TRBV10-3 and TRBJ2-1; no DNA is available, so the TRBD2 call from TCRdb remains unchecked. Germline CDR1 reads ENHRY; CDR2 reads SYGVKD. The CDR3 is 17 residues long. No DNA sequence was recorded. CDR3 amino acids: CAISGLAGVSNPNEQFF.

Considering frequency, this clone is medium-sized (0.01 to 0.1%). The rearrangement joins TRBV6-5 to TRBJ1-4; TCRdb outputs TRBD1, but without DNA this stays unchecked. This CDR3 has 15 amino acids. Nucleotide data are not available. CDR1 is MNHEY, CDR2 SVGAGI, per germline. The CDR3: CASSYSGAAAEKLFF.

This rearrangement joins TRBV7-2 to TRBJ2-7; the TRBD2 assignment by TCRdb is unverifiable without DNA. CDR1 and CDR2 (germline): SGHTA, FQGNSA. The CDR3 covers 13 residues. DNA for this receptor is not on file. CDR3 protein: CASSLKVAAEQYF.

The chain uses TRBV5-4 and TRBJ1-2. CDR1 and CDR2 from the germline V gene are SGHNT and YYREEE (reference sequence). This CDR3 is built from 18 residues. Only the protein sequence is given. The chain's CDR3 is CASSLGGWNVRDHYGYTF.

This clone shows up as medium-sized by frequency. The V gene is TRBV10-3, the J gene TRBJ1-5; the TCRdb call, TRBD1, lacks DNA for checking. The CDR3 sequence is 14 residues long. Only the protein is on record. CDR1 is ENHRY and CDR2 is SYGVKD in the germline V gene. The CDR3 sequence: CAISRTGDGQPQHF.

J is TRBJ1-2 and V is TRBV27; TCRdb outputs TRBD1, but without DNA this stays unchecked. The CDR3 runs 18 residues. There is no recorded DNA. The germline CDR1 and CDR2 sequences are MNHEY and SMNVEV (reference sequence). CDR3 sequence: CASTKSWGTGQGARGYTF.

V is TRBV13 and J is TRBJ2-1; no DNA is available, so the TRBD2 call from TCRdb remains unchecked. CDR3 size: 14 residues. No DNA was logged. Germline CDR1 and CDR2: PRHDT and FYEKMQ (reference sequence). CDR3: CASSYAGTYNEQFF.

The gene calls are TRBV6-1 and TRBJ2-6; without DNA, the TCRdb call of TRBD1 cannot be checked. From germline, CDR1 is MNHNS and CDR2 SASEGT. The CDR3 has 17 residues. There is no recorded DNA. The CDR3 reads CASSGSYRASGANVLTF.